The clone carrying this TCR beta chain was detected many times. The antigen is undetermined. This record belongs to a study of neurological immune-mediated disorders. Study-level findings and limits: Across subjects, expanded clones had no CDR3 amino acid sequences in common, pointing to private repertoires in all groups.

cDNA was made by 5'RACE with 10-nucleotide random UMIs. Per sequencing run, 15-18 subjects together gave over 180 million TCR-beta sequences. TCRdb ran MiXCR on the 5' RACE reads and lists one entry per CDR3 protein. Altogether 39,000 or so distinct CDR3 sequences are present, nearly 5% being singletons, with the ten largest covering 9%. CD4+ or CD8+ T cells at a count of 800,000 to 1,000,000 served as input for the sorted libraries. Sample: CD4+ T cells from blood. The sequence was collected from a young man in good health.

The CDR3, as DNA: TGCAGTGCTATCGGAGTTGGGGGCGAGGGCACAGATACGCAGTATTTT. Protein sequence: CSAIGVGGEGTDTQYF. J is TRBJ2-3 and V is TRBV20-1; possibly TRBD1 for D (6 bases). Germline CDR1 DFQATT, CDR2 SNEGSKA (reference sequence). With 4 bases removed from V and 1 base from J, the gap between germline ends came to 18 bases. The CDR3 extends over 16 amino acids.